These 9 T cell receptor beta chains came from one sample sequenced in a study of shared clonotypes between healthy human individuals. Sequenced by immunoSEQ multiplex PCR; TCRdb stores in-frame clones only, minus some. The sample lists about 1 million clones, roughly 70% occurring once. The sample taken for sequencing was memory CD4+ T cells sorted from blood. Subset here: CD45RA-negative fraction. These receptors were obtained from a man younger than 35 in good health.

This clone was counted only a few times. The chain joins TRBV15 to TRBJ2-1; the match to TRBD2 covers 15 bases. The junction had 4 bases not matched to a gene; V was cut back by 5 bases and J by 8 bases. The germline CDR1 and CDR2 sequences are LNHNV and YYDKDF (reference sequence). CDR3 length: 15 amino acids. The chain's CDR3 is CATSRGLAGGYEQFF. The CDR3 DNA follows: TGTGCCACCAGCCGGGGACTAGCGGGAGGCTATGAGCAGTTCTTC. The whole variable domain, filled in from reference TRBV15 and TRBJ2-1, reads DAMVIQNPRYQVTQFGKPVTLSCSQTLNHNVMYWYQQKSSQAPKLLFHYYDKDFNNEADTPDNFQSRRPNTSFCFLDIRSPGLGDTAMYLCATSRGLAGGYEQFFGPGTRLTVL.

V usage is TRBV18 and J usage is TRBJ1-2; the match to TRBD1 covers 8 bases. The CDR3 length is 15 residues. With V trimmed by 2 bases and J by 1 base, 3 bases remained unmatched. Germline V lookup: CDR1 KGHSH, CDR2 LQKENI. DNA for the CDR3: TGTGCCAGCTCACCAACGACAGGGGTTAACTATGGCTACACCTTC. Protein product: CASSPTTGVNYGYTF. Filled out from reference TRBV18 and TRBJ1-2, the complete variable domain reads NAGVMQNPRHLVRRRGQEARLRCSPMKGHSHVYWYRQLPEEGLKFMVYLQKENIIDESGMPKERFSAEFPKEGPSILRIQQVVRGDSAAYFCASSPTTGVNYGYTFGSGTRLTVV.

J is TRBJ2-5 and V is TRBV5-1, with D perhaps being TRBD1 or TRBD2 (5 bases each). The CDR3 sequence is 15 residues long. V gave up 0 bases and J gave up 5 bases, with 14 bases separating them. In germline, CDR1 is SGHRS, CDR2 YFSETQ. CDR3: CASSLDLGPGETQYF. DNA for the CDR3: TGCGCCAGCAGCTTGGATCTGGGGCCGGGGGAGACCCAGTACTTC.

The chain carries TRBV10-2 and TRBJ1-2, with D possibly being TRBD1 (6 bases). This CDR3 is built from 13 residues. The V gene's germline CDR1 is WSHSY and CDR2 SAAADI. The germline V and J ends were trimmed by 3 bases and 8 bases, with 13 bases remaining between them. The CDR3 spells CASSEGQGLGYTF. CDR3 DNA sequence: TGCGCCAGCAGTGAAGGGCAGGGGCTCGGCTACACCTTC.

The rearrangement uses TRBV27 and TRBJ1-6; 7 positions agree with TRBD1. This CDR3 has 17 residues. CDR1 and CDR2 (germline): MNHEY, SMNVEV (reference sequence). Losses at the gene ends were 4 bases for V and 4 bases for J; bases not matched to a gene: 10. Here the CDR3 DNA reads TGTGCCAGCAGTTCTGCACGAGGGGGCGGATATAATTCACCCCTCCACTTT. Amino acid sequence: CASSSARGGGYNSPLHF.

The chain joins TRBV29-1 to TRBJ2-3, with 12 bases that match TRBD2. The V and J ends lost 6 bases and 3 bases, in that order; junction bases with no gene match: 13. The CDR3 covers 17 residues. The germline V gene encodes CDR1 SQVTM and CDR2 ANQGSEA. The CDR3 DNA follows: TGCAGCGTAAGGGGAGGGCTAGCGGGAGGGAGGACAGATACGCAGTATTTT. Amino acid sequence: CSVRGGLAGGRTDTQYF.

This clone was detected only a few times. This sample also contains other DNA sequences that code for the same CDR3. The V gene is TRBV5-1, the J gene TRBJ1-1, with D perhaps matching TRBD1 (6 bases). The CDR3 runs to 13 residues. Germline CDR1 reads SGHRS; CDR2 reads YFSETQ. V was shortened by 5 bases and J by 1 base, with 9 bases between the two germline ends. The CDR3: CASRGDKNTEAFF. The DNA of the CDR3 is TGCGCCAGCAGGGGGGACAAGAACACTGAAGCTTTCTTT.

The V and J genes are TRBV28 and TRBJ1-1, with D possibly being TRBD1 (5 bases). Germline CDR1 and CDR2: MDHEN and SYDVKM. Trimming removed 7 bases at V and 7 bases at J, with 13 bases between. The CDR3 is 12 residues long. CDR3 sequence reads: CASTPPGGEAFF. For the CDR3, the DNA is TGTGCCAGCACCCCCCCTGGGGGTGAAGCTTTCTTT.

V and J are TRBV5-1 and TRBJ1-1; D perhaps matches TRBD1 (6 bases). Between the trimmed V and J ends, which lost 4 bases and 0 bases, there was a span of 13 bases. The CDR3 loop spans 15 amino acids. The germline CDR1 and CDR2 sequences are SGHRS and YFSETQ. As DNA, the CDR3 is TGCGCCAGCAGCGGGGGACATACAATGAACACTGAAGCTTTCTTT. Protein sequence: CASSGGHTMNTEAFF.